This T cell receptor (beta chain) appears in the sequencing data of a study of blood T cell repertoires in COVID-19. Across the whole study: COVID-19 samples, acute and convalescent, were from the United States, Italy and Spain.

Per the study methods: Amplifying reference gene primers gave estimates of nucleated cell counts. Method: immunoSEQ multiplex PCR; TCRdb's copy keeps in-frame clones and lacks some. V, J and clone size were drawn from that table, and D and trimming were deduced from the DNA. There are over 85,000 clones in the sample; about 90% occur only once, and approximately 4.9% lies in the top ten. Germline trimming cut 3 bases from V and 5 bases from J; bases unmatched to any gene: 6. CDR3 length: 15 residues. Germline V CDR1 and CDR2: SGHRS, YFSETQ. The J gene is TRBJ2-3, the V gene TRBV5-1, with 10 bases that match TRBD2. The sample consisted of peripheral blood. The receptor's source is a man between 65 and 85 years old with acute or convalescent COVID-19. The CDR3 bases are TGCGCCAGCAGCTCCATAGCGGGGGGTGGAGATACGCAGTATTTT. Its translation is CASSSIAGGGDTQYF. Full variable domain (rest looked up from reference TRBV5-1 and TRBJ2-3): KAGVTQTPRYLIKTRGQQVTLSCSPISGHRSVSWYQQTPGQGLQFLFEYFSETQRNKGNFPGRFSGRQFSNSRSEMNVSTLELGDSALYLCASSSIAGGGDTQYFGPGTRLTVL.